Below are 22 T cell receptor beta chains sequenced from a single sample in a study of cytomegalovirus exposure and HLA in healthy donors. 60 Vbeta and 13 Jbeta primers were used in PCR. The method was immunoSEQ multiplex PCR; TCRdb's version includes in-frame clones alone and lacks a portion of them. The sample has over 150,000 clones. Material for sequencing was PBMCs. These receptors were collected from a boy younger than 18 in good health and CMV-seronegative.

The gene calls are TRBV5-1 and TRBJ1-3; D not resolved. The germline gives CDR1 SGHRS, CDR2 YFSETQ. The CDR3 runs to 14 residues. The ends were cut back, 2 bases at V and 1 base at J, with 7 bases in the middle. The CDR3 region has the DNA TGCGCCAGCAGCTTCGGAGGGTCTGGAAACACCATATATTTT. It specifies CASSFGGSGNTIYF.

About this clone: The sample holds other DNA sequences that translate to the same CDR3. The chain couples TRBV18 to TRBJ2-3; 8 bases line up with TRBD1. This CDR3 is 14 amino acids long. Per the germline V gene, CDR1 is KGHSH and CDR2 is LQKENI. V shed 3 bases, J shed 6 bases, and the junction held 5 bases outside the gene matches. Here the CDR3 DNA reads TGTGCCAGCTCACCCGGACAGGGTGGGGATACGCAGTATTTT. Amino acids: CASSPGQGGDTQYF. Together with reference TRBV18 and TRBJ2-3, the CDR3 gives the full variable domain: NAGVMQNPRHLVRRRGQEARLRCSPMKGHSHVYWYRQLPEEGLKFMVYLQKENIIDESGMPKERFSAEFPKEGPSILRIQQVVRGDSAAYFCASSPGQGGDTQYFGPGTRLTVL.

The chain combines TRBV19 with TRBJ2-6; a weak D match, TRBD1 (7 bases). Germline CDR1 is LNHDA and CDR2 is SQIVND (reference sequence). The CDR3 is 18 residues long. Trimming removed 3 bases at V and 1 base at J, with 16 bases between. The CDR3 nucleotides are TGTGCCAGTAGTATGTATGGCAGGGGGAGGTCTGGGGCCAACGTCCTGACTTTC. It specifies CASSMYGRGRSGANVLTF.

The V call is TRBV18, the J call TRBJ2-2; weak D call: TRBD1 (5 bases). Germline lookup yields CDR1 KGHSH and CDR2 LQKENI. Trimming removed 3 bases from V and 14 bases from J, with 16 bases in between. The CDR3 totals 13 residues. The CDR3 nucleotides are TGTGCCAGCTCACCCCCAGACCAACAGGCCCTGTTTTTT. Protein sequence: CASSPPDQQALFF.

The chain uses TRBV5-1 and TRBJ2-2, with a possible D match to TRBD1 (5 bases). Per germline, CDR1 SGHRS and CDR2 YFSETQ. V lost 2 bases to trimming and J lost 7 bases, with 15 bases between them. This CDR3 contains 15 residues. The chain's CDR3 is CASSLNTQGNGELFF. The CDR3 bases are TGCGCCAGCAGCTTAAATACCCAGGGTAACGGGGAGCTGTTTTTT.

This rearrangement joins TRBV29-1 to TRBJ2-5, with 10 nucleotides matching TRBD2. V trimming: 0 bases; J trimming: 5 bases; junction bases outside the gene matches: 9. There are 16 residues in the CDR3. CDR1 and CDR2 (germline): SQVTM, ANQGSEA. CDR3: CSVEDPFLLAGETQYF. CDR3 nucleotides: TGCAGCGTTGAAGACCCGTTCCTACTAGCGGGGGAGACCCAGTACTTC.

The chain is built from TRBV5-1 and TRBJ2-5; D might be TRBD2 (6 bases). CDR1 and CDR2 from the germline V gene are SGHRS and YFSETQ. Trimming pared 2 bases from V and 4 bases from J, leaving 12 bases between. CDR3 length: 14 residues. Written as DNA, the CDR3 is TGCGCCAGCAGCTTCAAGGAGGGCCCAGAGACCCAGTACTTC. Translated: CASSFKEGPETQYF.

The V and J genes are TRBV5-1 and TRBJ1-5; D might be TRBD1 (5 bases). From germline, CDR1 is SGHRS and CDR2 YFSETQ. Deletions cut 2 bases from V and 4 bases from J, with 10 bases between. This CDR3 contains 14 residues. The CDR3 region has the DNA TGCGCCAGCAGCTTAGGAGGGGAAAATCAGCCCCAGCATTTT. Protein product: CASSLGGENQPQHF.

The chain recombines TRBV6-5 with TRBJ1-5, with D possibly matching TRBD1 (6 bases). The length of the CDR3 is 13 residues. The V end was cut by 6 bases, the J end by 4 bases, with 10 bases between. In germline, CDR1 is MNHEY, CDR2 SVGAGI. The CDR3 sequence is CASRPRGNQPQHF. CDR3 nucleotide sequence: TGTGCCAGCAGACCCAGGGGTAATCAGCCCCAGCATTTT.

This sequence joins TRBV6-5 and TRBJ1-4, with no clear D. The V and J ends lost 4 bases and 15 bases respectively, with 12 bases between them. There are 11 residues in the CDR3. Per the germline V gene, CDR1 is MNHEY and CDR2 is SVGAGI. The CDR3 coding sequence is TGTGCCAGCAGTTCGTCCGGGAGGTTGTTTTTT. Translation gives CASSSSGRLFF.

The chain has TRBV5-5 and TRBJ2-1; weak D call: TRBD2 (5 bases). V was trimmed by 3 bases and J by 5 bases, leaving 12 bases between them. The CDR3 is 14 residues long. The V gene's germline CDR1 is SGHKS and CDR2 YYEKEE (reference sequence). For the CDR3, the DNA is TGTGCCAGCAGCTCTAGCACTTTCGACAATGAGCAGTTCTTC. Protein: CASSSSTFDNEQFF.

This CDR3 is CASSSYRGGYNEQFF. CDR3 nucleotides: TGTGCCAGCAGCTCCTATCGGGGGGGCTACAATGAGCAGTTCTTC. J is TRBJ2-1 and V is TRBV11-1, with 8 nucleotides matching TRBD2. The junction had 5 bases not matched to a gene; V was cut back by 4 bases and J by 3 bases. Germline V gene lookup returns CDR1 SGHAT and CDR2 FQDESV (reference sequence). The CDR3 loop spans 15 amino acids.

The chain employs TRBV6-1 and TRBJ1-1; D is perhaps TRBD1 (5 bases). V lost 3 bases and J lost 1, with 15 bases in between. Germline CDR1 reads MNHNS; CDR2 reads SASEGT. CDR3 size: 16 residues. In DNA form, the CDR3 reads TGTGCCAGCAGTGAGTGGGCAGGGAAAGGGAACACTGAAGCTTTCTTT. Its translation is CASSEWAGKGNTEAFF.

The CDR3 coding sequence is TGTGCCAGCAGTGGACTAGCGGGGGGGAGCTCCTACAATGAGCAGTTCTTC. Protein: CASSGLAGGSSYNEQFF. The genes are TRBV2 and TRBJ2-1; 14 positions match TRBD2. This CDR3 has 17 amino acids. Germline V CDR1 and CDR2: SNHLY, FYNNEI. Trimming cost V 4 bases and J 0 bases; bases outside gene matches: 2.

J is TRBJ1-6 and V is TRBV13; D is uncertain. The CDR3 contains 14 residues. Germline V lookup: CDR1 PRHDT, CDR2 FYEKMQ (reference sequence). V was pared by 5 bases and J by 8 bases, with 13 bases between. CDR3 nucleotides: TGTGCCAGCAGCCCCGGCAGGTTTGATTCACCCCTCCACTTT. It codes for CASSPGRFDSPLHF. The full variable domain, rest sourced from reference TRBV13 and TRBJ1-6, is AAGVIQSPRHLIKEKRETATLKCYPIPRHDTVYWYQQGPGQDPQFLISFYEKMQSDKGSIPDRFSAQQFSDYHSELNMSSLELGDSALYFCASSPGRFDSPLHFGNGTRLTVT.

V is TRBV9 and J is TRBJ1-3; D is unclear. The CDR3 runs 15 residues. The germline CDR1 and CDR2 sequences are SGDLS and YYNGEE. Between the trimmed V and J ends, which lost 3 bases and 2 bases, there was a span of 12 bases. CDR3 amino acids: CASSEGGGAGNTIYF. The CDR3 DNA reads as TGTGCCAGCAGCGAAGGAGGCGGGGCTGGAAACACCATATATTTT.

The chain joins TRBV6-5 to TRBJ1-2; 9 bases match TRBD1. Per the germline V gene, CDR1 is MNHEY and CDR2 is SVGAGI. V trimming: 0 bases; J trimming: 7 bases; junction bases outside the gene matches: 0. The CDR3 is made up of 13 amino acids. CDR3 protein: CASSYSDRGGYTF. In nucleotides, the CDR3 is TGTGCCAGCAGTTACTCGGACAGGGGTGGCTACACCTTC.

The chain is built from TRBV28 and TRBJ1-5; TRBD1 aligns across 10 bases. This CDR3 contains 18 residues. The germline CDR1 and CDR2 sequences are MDHEN and SYDVKM. The V gene end was trimmed by 1 base and the J gene end by 6 bases; junction bases not matched to a gene: 12. DNA of the CDR3: TGTGCCAGCAGTTTATCAGATCTGGGACAGGGGTTTCGTCAGCCCCAGCATTTT. Protein: CASSLSDLGQGFRQPQHF.

The gene calls are TRBV4-2 and TRBJ2-3; D is ambiguous. Trimming took 1 base from V and 0 from J, leaving 5 bases between them. This CDR3 has 14 residues. Germline V CDR1 and CDR2: LGHNA, YNFKEQ. CDR3 DNA: TGTGCCAGCAGCCAAGGTTCTAGCACAGATACGCAGTATTTT. Protein: CASSQGSSTDTQYF.

The chain carries TRBV28 and TRBJ1-2; 8 bases line up with TRBD1. Germline V lookup: CDR1 MDHEN, CDR2 SYDVKM. The CDR3 runs to 13 residues. V lost 6 bases to trimming and J lost 8 bases; unmatched junction nucleotides: 8. The CDR3 loop reads CASRPDRVGGYTF. In DNA form, the CDR3 reads TGTGCCAGCAGACCGGACAGGGTGGGAGGCTACACCTTC.

The V gene is TRBV13, the J gene TRBJ1-6; no clear D gene. CDR1 is PRHDT, CDR2 FYEKMQ, per germline (reference sequence). The CDR3 totals 16 residues. V was pared by 0 bases and J by 0 bases, with 6 bases between. The CDR3 sequence is CASSLGPSSYNSPLHF. CDR3 in DNA: TGTGCCAGCAGCTTAGGCCCGAGCTCCTATAATTCACCCCTCCACTTT.

The chain has TRBV19 and TRBJ2-7; 7 bases are a match to TRBD2. Per the germline V gene, CDR1 is LNHDA and CDR2 is SQIVND (reference sequence). With 4 bases clipped from V and 3 bases from J, the junction kept 6 bases outside the gene matches. The CDR3 sequence is 14 residues long. CDR3 DNA: TGTGCCAGTAGTACCGGGACTATATACTACGAGCAGTACTTC. It translates to CASSTGTIYYEQYF.